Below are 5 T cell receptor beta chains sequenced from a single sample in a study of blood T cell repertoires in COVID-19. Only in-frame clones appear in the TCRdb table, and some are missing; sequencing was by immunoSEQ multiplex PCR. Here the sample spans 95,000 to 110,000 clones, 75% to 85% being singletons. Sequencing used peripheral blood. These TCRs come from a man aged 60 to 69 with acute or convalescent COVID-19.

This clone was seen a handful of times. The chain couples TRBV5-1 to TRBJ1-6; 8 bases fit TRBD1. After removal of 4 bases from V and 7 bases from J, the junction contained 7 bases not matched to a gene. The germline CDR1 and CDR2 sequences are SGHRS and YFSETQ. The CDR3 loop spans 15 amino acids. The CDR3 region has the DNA TGCGCCAGCAGCACCTACAGGGGGTCGAATTCACCCCTCCACTTT. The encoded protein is CASSTYRGSNSPLHF.

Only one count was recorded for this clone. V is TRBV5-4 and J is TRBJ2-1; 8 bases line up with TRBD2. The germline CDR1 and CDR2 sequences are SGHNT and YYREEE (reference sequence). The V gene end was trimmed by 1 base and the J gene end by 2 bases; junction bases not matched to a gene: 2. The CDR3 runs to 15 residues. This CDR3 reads CASSLSSGAYNEQFF. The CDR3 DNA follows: TGTGCCAGCAGCTTGAGTAGCGGGGCCTACAATGAGCAGTTCTTC.

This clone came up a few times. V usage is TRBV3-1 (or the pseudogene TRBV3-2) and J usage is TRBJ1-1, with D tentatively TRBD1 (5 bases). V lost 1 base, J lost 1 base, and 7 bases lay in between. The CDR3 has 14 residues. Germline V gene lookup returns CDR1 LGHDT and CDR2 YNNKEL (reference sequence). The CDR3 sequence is CASSQGTQNTEAFF. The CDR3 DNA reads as TGTGCCAGCAGCCAAGGGACACAGAACACTGAAGCTTTCTTT.

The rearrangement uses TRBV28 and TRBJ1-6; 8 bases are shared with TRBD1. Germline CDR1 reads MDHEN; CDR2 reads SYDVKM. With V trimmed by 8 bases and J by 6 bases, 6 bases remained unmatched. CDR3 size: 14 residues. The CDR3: CASVDGQGNSPLHF. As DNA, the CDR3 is TGTGCCAGCGTTGATGGACAGGGTAATTCACCCCTCCACTTT.

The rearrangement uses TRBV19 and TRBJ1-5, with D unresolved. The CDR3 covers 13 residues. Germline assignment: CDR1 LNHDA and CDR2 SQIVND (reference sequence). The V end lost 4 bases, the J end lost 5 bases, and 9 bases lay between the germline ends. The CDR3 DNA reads TGTGCCAGTAGTAGCACAGTTCATCAGCCCCAGCATTTT. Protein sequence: CASSSTVHQPQHF.